This T cell receptor beta chain was identified during a study of T cells in Graves' hyperthyroidism and ophthalmopathy. Ten or more counts support this clonotype. TCR beta CDR3 regions were amplified from RNA. TCR CDR3 regions were first amplified by RT-PCR with HTBI primers. A single record per CDR3 protein comes from TCRdb applying MiXCR to the multiplex PCR reads. The sample contains over 700,000 distinct CDR3 sequences, under 20% of which appear only once. Germline CDR1 MDHEN, CDR2 SYDVKM. V was trimmed by 0 bases and J by 0 bases, leaving 6 bases between them. The CDR3 is 15 residues long. This chain uses TRBV28 with TRBJ1-3; D uncertain. This clonotype was sampled from a woman aged 45-59 years with Graves' hyperthyroidism that later progressed to Graves' ophthalmopathy. The specimen was blood. CDR3 DNA: TGTGCCAGCAGTTTATGGACATCCTCTGGAAACACCATATATTTT. Its translation is CASSLWTSSGNTIYF.